The sample holds many counts of the clone carrying this TCR beta chain. Its antigen is not known. These data come from a study of breast tumors, draining lymph nodes, adjacent tissues. Points from the study as a whole: Most tumor T cells seemingly derive from lymph node, then expand in tumor.

TCRdb used MiXCR to reprocess the multiplex PCR reads, holding one entry per CDR3 protein. The sample consists of approximately 210,000 distinct CDR3 sequences, 32% of them appearing once. Axillary draining lymph nodes of breast cancer patients supplied the node samples. The V gene lost 5 bases and the J gene lost 0 bases, with 2 bases spanning the gap. CDR1 MNHNY and CDR2 SVGAGI come from the germline V gene (reference sequence). This CDR3 has 12 amino acids. The origin of this receptor is a female donor with breast cancer. Some clones in this sample may be carry-over from other donors' samples. Sequencing was performed on axillary lymph node tissue. The chain uses TRBV6-6 and TRBJ1-5, with no clear D. The CDR3 coding sequence is TGTGCCAGCAGTAATAGCAATCAGCCCCAGCATTTT. Translating it yields CASSNSNQPQHF.